One TCR beta chain is described in this entry. Its antigen is still unknown. The PCR was carried out with 60 Vbeta primers and 13 Jbeta primers. Using immunoSEQ multiplex PCR, the repertoire was profiled, and TCRdb retains in-frame clones only, with some absent. The sample has under 200,000 clones, 75% to 80% seen once. The CDR3 is 15 amino acids. Germline V gene data show CDR1 as MNHEY and CDR2 as SVGAGI. V was pared by 6 bases and J by 4 bases, with 9 bases of the junction left unmatched. This entry is derived from a study of cytomegalovirus exposure and HLA in healthy donors. Study-wide results and caveats: Data from an earlier analysis indicated that most TCR beta V segments were productive either about 90% or about 30% of the time. For TCR beta chains, V- and J-gene trimming was later linked to a missense DCLRE1C variant. Owing to their indistinguishability, certain V segments, notably TRBV6-2 and TRBV6-3, were excluded. Several of the most significant clusters appeared, in a later analysis, to be linked to common viral pathogens.

The V gene is TRBV6-5, the J gene TRBJ2-5, with 9 positions matching TRBD1. The sequence was obtained from a woman aged 40 to 50 in good health and CMV-seropositive. Material for sequencing was PBMCs. CDR3 nucleotide sequence: TGTGCCAGCAGCCTCGGACAGGGGATTGCAGAGACCCAGTACTTC. It specifies CASSLGQGIAETQYF.